This T cell receptor (beta chain) was documented in a study of early T cells in non-severe SARS-CoV-2 infection. The CDR3 covers 13 residues. Trimming removed 8 bases at V and 2 bases at J, with 15 bases between. Germline values: CDR1 SQVTM, CDR2 ANQGSEA. Molecules of cDNA were individually given unique molecular identifiers that were attached to them. From the 5' RACE reads, TCRdb called clonotypes with MiXCR, one entry per CDR3 protein. The sample shows 90,000 to 130,000 distinct CDR3 sequences, approximately 12% of them seen only once. The sample in question was whole blood, obtained at baseline. The receptor comes from an adult who was a healthcare worker with PCR-confirmed SARS-CoV-2 infection or an uninfected control (not recorded which). V usage is TRBV29-1 and J usage is TRBJ2-5; D tentatively fits TRBD1 or TRBD2 (6 bases each). The DNA of the CDR3 is TGCAGCCTCACGTGGGGGGCACAAGAGACCCAGTACTTC. This sequence encodes CSLTWGAQETQYF.